Listed below are T cell receptor beta chains from one sample, sequenced in a study of blood T cell repertoires in COVID-19. Using immunoSEQ multiplex PCR, the repertoire was profiled, and TCRdb retains in-frame clones only, with some absent. The table lists about 130,000 clones, more than 70% of them singletons, with over 1% in the top ten. The specimen was peripheral blood. The receptors originated from a woman older than 75 with acute or convalescent COVID-19. The CDR3 runs from the conserved cysteine through the conserved F or W. D genes are given only for firm matches. Size tells how often a clone was seen (once, few, many) or the class of an expanded clone, and some rows leave it out.

size: -
V: TRBV6-5
J: TRBJ2-7
D: -
CDR3: CASSYSGASSYEQYF
DNA: TGTGCCAGCAGCTATAGCGGTGCGAGCTCCTACGAGCAGTACTTC

size: -
V: TRBV29-1
J: TRBJ1-2
D: TRBD1
CDR3: CSASGRGRYGYTF
DNA: TGCAGCGCATCGGGCAGGGGGCGTTATGGCTACACCTTC

size: -
V: TRBV19
J: TRBJ2-1
D: -
CDR3: CASKGGFSYNEQFF
DNA: TGTGCCAGTAAGGGAGGTTTCTCCTACAATGAGCAGTTCTTC

size: -
V: TRBV15
J: TRBJ1-3
D: TRBD1
CDR3: CATSRAHEHSSQGADTIYF
DNA: TGTGCCACCAGCAGAGCTCATGAACACTCCTCACAGGGGGCTGACACCATATATTTT

size: -
V: TRBV19
J: TRBJ2-3
D: -
CDR3: CASSNRQSQYF
DNA: TGTGCCAGTAGCAACCGTCAGTCGCAGTATTTT

size: once
V: TRBV5-6
J: TRBJ2-1
D: -
CDR3: CASSLDQREQFF
DNA: TGTGCCAGCAGCTTGGATCAGCGGGAGCAGTTCTTC

size: few
V: TRBV10-3
J: TRBJ2-1
D: TRBD1
CDR3: CAIKQGPSYNEQFF
DNA: TGTGCCATCAAACAGGGGCCATCCTACAATGAGCAGTTCTTC

size: -
V: TRBV7-2
J: TRBJ2-5
D: -
CDR3: CASSFIGARTLLQETQYF
DNA: TGTGCCAGCAGCTTCATAGGAGCCAGGACACTCCTCCAAGAGACCCAGTACTTC

size: -
V: TRBV29-1
J: TRBJ2-7
D: TRBD2
CDR3: CSVEDGGAYEQYF
DNA: TGCAGCGTTGAAGATGGGGGGGCCTACGAGCAGTACTTC

size: -
V: TRBV7-8
J: TRBJ1-5
D: -
CDR3: CASSQRGGLTSNQPQHF
DNA: TGTGCCAGCAGCCAGAGGGGAGGACTGACGAGCAATCAGCCCCAGCATTTT

size: -
V: TRBV7-8
J: TRBJ2-2
D: TRBD2
CDR3: CASSGLSGANTGELFF
DNA: TGTGCCAGCAGCGGACTTAGCGGGGCGAACACCGGGGAGCTGTTTTTT

size: -
V: TRBV28
J: TRBJ2-7
D: TRBD1
CDR3: CASGNRGPSYEQYF
DNA: TGTGCCAGCGGAAACAGGGGGCCCAGCTACGAGCAGTACTTC

size: once
V: TRBV6-5
J: TRBJ1-2
D: TRBD1
CDR3: CATTRGGQAHGYTF
DNA: TGTGCCACCACAAGAGGGGGACAGGCCCATGGCTACACCTTC

size: -
V: TRBV6-5
J: TRBJ2-7
D: TRBD2
CDR3: CASSDRTSSLGEQYF
DNA: TGTGCCAGCAGCGACCGGACTAGTAGTCTGGGGGAGCAGTACTTC

size: -
V: TRBV9
J: TRBJ2-1
D: TRBD1
CDR3: CASSVGTGGPSSYNEQFF
DNA: TGTGCCAGCAGCGTTGGGACAGGGGGCCCAAGCTCCTACAATGAGCAGTTCTTC

size: -
V: TRBV3-1/TRBV3-2
J: TRBJ2-5
D: -
CDR3: CASSPRETQYF
DNA: TGTGCCAGCAGCCCTCGGGAGACCCAGTACTTC

size: -
V: TRBV27
J: TRBJ2-3
D: TRBD2
CDR3: CASSFLPPRGGSTDTQYF
DNA: TGTGCCAGCAGTTTCCTCCCCCCTCGCGGGGGGAGCACAGATACGCAGTATTTT

size: -
V: TRBV3-1/TRBV3-2
J: TRBJ2-3
D: TRBD2
CDR3: CASSQAATSGTDTQYF
DNA: TGTGCCAGCAGCCAAGCCGCGACTAGCGGCACAGATACGCAGTATTTT

size: -
V: TRBV12-3/TRBV12-4
J: TRBJ2-1
D: TRBD2
CDR3: CATDGGANNEQFF
DNA: TGTGCTACAGACGGGGGGGCAAACAATGAGCAGTTCTTC

size: -
V: TRBV3-1/TRBV3-2
J: TRBJ2-1
D: -
CDR3: CASSQPPGVNEQFF
DNA: TGTGCCAGCAGCCAACCCCCGGGGGTGAATGAGCAGTTCTTC

size: once
V: TRBV4-2
J: TRBJ1-4
D: TRBD1
CDR3: CASSQEPGGNEKLFF
DNA: TGTGCCAGCAGCCAAGAACCAGGGGGTAATGAAAAACTGTTTTTT

size: -
V: TRBV24-1
J: TRBJ1-1
D: TRBD1
CDR3: CATSDSARGVAFF
DNA: TGTGCCACCAGTGACTCCGCCAGGGGGGTAGCTTTCTTT

size: -
V: TRBV4-1
J: TRBJ2-2
D: TRBD2
CDR3: CASMAGGYTGELFF
DNA: TGCGCCAGCATGGCGGGGGGATACACCGGGGAGCTGTTTTTT

size: -
V: TRBV6-5
J: TRBJ1-4
D: -
CDR3: CASSYNRGNEKLFF
DNA: TGTGCCAGCAGTTACAACCGGGGGAATGAAAAACTGTTTTTT

size: -
V: TRBV4-1
J: TRBJ1-6
D: TRBD1
CDR3: CASSQRDRGRNNSPLHF
DNA: TGCGCCAGCAGCCAAAGGGACAGGGGAAGGAATAATTCACCCCTCCACTTT

size: -
V: TRBV24-1
J: TRBJ2-1
D: TRBD1
CDR3: CATSATGGLANEQFF
DNA: TGTGCCACCAGTGCAACAGGGGGCCTCGCCAATGAGCAGTTCTTC

size: -
V: TRBV5-1
J: TRBJ1-5
D: -
CDR3: CASSLEGLGHSNQPQHF
DNA: TGCGCCAGCAGCTTGGAGGGGTTAGGGCATAGCAATCAGCCCCAGCATTTT

size: -
V: TRBV11-2
J: TRBJ2-1
D: TRBD1
CDR3: CASSSRTGKAYNEQFF
DNA: TGTGCCAGCAGCTCCCGGACAGGGAAGGCATACAATGAGCAGTTCTTC

size: -
V: TRBV7-9
J: TRBJ2-7
D: TRBD2
CDR3: CASSLGTTFPYEQYF
DNA: TGTGCCAGCAGCTTGGGGACTACCTTTCCCTACGAGCAGTACTTC

size: -
V: TRBV6-2/TRBV6-3
J: TRBJ1-1
D: TRBD1
CDR3: CASSTGGYGEAFF
DNA: TGTGCCAGCAGTACAGGGGGTTACGGTGAAGCTTTCTTT

size: -
V: TRBV5-1
J: TRBJ2-1
D: -
CDR3: CASSPGTASGRSYNEQFF
DNA: TGCGCCAGCAGCCCGGGGACAGCTAGCGGGCGCTCCTACAATGAGCAGTTCTTC

size: once
V: TRBV28
J: TRBJ1-1
D: TRBD1
CDR3: CASRTGQRDTEAFF
DNA: TGTGCCAGCAGGACGGGACAGAGGGACACTGAAGCTTTCTTT

size: -
V: TRBV5-1
J: TRBJ2-7
D: TRBD1
CDR3: CASSSRDRGYEQYF
DNA: TGCGCCAGCAGCTCACGGGACAGGGGATACGAGCAGTACTTC

size: -
V: TRBV7-9
J: TRBJ1-2
D: -
CDR3: CASSLLPGNYGYTF
DNA: TGTGCCAGCAGCTTACTCCCAGGGAACTATGGCTACACCTTC

size: once
V: TRBV6-1
J: TRBJ2-1
D: TRBD2
CDR3: CASSEGLAGYNEQFF
DNA: TGTGCCAGCAGTGAAGGACTAGCGGGCTACAATGAGCAGTTCTTC

size: -
V: TRBV4-3
J: TRBJ1-6
D: -
CDR3: CASSQLEAISPLHF
DNA: TGCGCCAGCAGCCAATTAGAGGCTATTTCACCCCTCCACTTT

size: once
V: TRBV5-1
J: TRBJ2-7
D: TRBD1
CDR3: CASSWGTGSYEQYF
DNA: TGCGCCAGCAGCTGGGGGACAGGGTCCTACGAGCAGTACTTC

size: -
V: TRBV18
J: TRBJ2-1
D: TRBD2
CDR3: CASSPPYLAGNNEQFF
DNA: TGTGCCAGCTCACCACCCTATCTAGCGGGGAACAATGAGCAGTTCTTC

size: -
V: TRBV19
J: TRBJ1-3
D: -
CDR3: CASSMTGSGNTIYF
DNA: TGTGCCAGTAGTATGACAGGCTCTGGAAACACCATATATTTT

size: -
V: TRBV11-2
J: TRBJ1-6
D: -
CDR3: CASSWRGSSYNSPLHF
DNA: TGTGCCAGCAGCTGGCGAGGTAGCTCCTATAATTCACCCCTCCACTTT

size: -
V: TRBV2
J: TRBJ1-2
D: TRBD1
CDR3: CASKGARNYGYTF
DNA: TGTGCCAGCAAGGGGGCGAGAAACTATGGCTACACCTTC

size: -
V: TRBV5-1
J: TRBJ1-2
D: -
CDR3: CASSLAARDKLTF
DNA: TGCGCCAGCAGCTTGGCAGCTCGGGACAAGCTGACCTTC

size: -
V: TRBV5-1
J: TRBJ1-2
D: TRBD1
CDR3: CASSPGDSNYGYTF
DNA: TGCGCCAGCAGCCCTGGGGACAGTAACTATGGCTACACCTTC

size: -
V: TRBV6-5
J: TRBJ2-3
D: TRBD1
CDR3: CASSPLRGDTQYF
DNA: TGTGCCAGCAGTCCTCTCAGGGGGGATACGCAGTATTTT